Reported below is one TCR beta chain. This clonotype was observed many times. Its antigen is unknown. One base away there is no much larger clone; base qualities are not given. From cysteine to phenylalanine, the CDR3 is 14 amino acids long. Left in the record is the CDR3 DNA by itself, 42 bases read in frame from the first base. As encoded in the germline V gene, CDR1 is SGHRS while CDR2 is YFSETQ. Here V drops 0 bases and J drops 5 bases, and the junction holds 4 bases not matched to any gene. Preparation of the library involved multiplex PCR. TCRdb records Illumina HiSeq 4000 as the sequencer. To build TCR beta libraries, CDR3 regions were amplified by Arm-PCR using iRepertoire HTBI primers. PCR products were gel purified before sequencing. On the study's bioinformatics: Gene usage analysis of CDR3 amino acid clonotypes used the approximately 62 TRBV and 14 to 15 TRBJ segments found across samples. Filtered high-quality paired reads were merged into contigs using COPE and FqMerger. BLAST was used to align contigs to the IMGT TRBV, TRBD and TRBJ reference genes, and CDR3 was defined following IMGT. Highly expanded clones were defined as clonotypes with a frequency above 0.1%. Repertoire diversity was measured by Shannon entropy, and V-J evenness by the Gini coefficient. A clonotype was considered public if more than one individual shared it. TCRdb trimmed the raw reads at Q25, called clones with MiXCR and kept productive beta chains. For every CDR3 protein sequence, its rows merge into one entry that carries the most common genes and DNA. These V and J calls are TCRdb output, not the study's own analysis. Counted in this sample were more than 300,000 distinct CDR3 sequences; 15% to 19% of them appeared once. About a fifth of the sample is taken by the ten largest.

This sample was included in a study of regulatory T cells in long-lasting Graves disease (dated by TCRdb to about 2021). About the investigation overall: Patients with newly diagnosed Graves' disease had been on antithyroid drugs for under 3 months. A total of roughly 33 samples were covered by TCR sequencing, comprising some 13 persistent and some 20 newly diagnosed Graves' disease patients. Patients with persistent Graves' disease were compared with patients with newly diagnosed Graves' disease using TCR sequencing and RNA sequencing of peripheral blood. The study was registered as a clinical trial and conducted in China.

What this sample's time point label stands for: newly diagnosed GD, antithyroid drugs for less than 3 months. RNA was extracted from PBMCs in TRIzol for both TCR sequencing and RNA sequencing. The diagnosis of Graves' disease was made according to American Thyroid Association guidelines. Patients for the study were recruited at an endocrinology department in Xi'an, China. From each patient, approximately 10 milliliters of peripheral blood was collected into an EDTA anticoagulant tube. PBMCs were isolated by Ficoll Paque Plus density gradient separation without further T cell sorting. An Agilent 2100 Bioanalyzer and agarose gel were used to check RNA quality, and a NanoDrop 2000 was used to measure RNA concentration. Study-wide findings and limitations: Sequencing and analysis were restricted to the TCR beta chain. As a limitation, the authors acknowledged that the small sample size may reduce accuracy. Only peripheral blood was studied, because thyroid tissue, the primary lesion, was inaccessible. Compared with newly diagnosed patients, patients with persistent Graves' disease had lower TCR Shannon entropy and fewer highly expanded clones, which suggests clonal expansion. Preferential use of TRBV28, TRBJ1-2 and TRBJ2-5 was observed in persistent disease, whereas TRBV20-1 and TRBJ2-1 were favored in newly diagnosed disease. Persistent patients shared more public clonotypes among themselves (around 3,000) than newly diagnosed patients did (about 900).

The chain uses TRBV5-1 and TRBJ2-7; 8 central nucleotides agree with TRBD2. The sample here was peripheral blood mononuclear cells (PBMCs), taken at new diagnosis, from a patient treated with antithyroid drugs. This TCR was recovered from a female donor with Graves disease. The nucleotides are TGCGCCAGCAGCTTGGTCAGCGGGGGAGACGAGCAGTACTTC. Protein translation: CASSLVSGGDEQYF.